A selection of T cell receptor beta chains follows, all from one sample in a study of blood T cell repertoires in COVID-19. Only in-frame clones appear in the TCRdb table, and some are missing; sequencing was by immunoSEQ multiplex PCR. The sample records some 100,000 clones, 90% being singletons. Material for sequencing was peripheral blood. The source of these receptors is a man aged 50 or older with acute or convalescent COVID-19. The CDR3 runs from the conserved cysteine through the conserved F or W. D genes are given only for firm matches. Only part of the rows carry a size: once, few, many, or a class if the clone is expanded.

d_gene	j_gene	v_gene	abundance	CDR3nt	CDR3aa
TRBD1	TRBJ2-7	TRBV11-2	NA	TGTGCCAGCAGCCCTGGGAAGGGACAGGGGTTAAGCGAGCAGTACTTC	CASSPGKGQGLSEQYF
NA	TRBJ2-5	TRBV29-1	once	TGCAGCGTTGGCCGCAACGGGGAGACCCAGTACTTC	CSVGRNGETQYF
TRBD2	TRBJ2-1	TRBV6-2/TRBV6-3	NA	TGTGCCAGCAGTTTTTGCGGGACTAGCGGGAGACATGAGCAGTTCTTC	CASSFCGTSGRHEQFF
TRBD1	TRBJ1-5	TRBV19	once	TGTGCCAGTAGTAGCCGGGACAGGGCCCTGAGCAATCAGCCCCAGCATTTT	CASSSRDRALSNQPQHF
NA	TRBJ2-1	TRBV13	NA	TGTGCCAGCAGCCGCCGGCGCCTACAGTCCTACAATGAGCAGTTCTTC	CASSRRRLQSYNEQFF
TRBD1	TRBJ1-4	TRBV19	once	TGTGCCAGTAGCGATACAGGGGCAACTAATGAAAAACTGTTTTTT	CASSDTGATNEKLFF
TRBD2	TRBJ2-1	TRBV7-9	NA	TGTGCCAGCAGCTTAGTTTTCCGCGGGAGGGACAATGAGCAGTTCTTC	CASSLVFRGRDNEQFF
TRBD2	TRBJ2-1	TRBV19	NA	TGTGCCAGTAGCTCTACTCGGAGCGGGGTATACAATGAGCAGTTCTTC	CASSSTRSGVYNEQFF
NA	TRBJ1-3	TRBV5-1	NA	TGCGCCAGCAGCTTGAGTGGGAGCGGAAACACCATATATTTT	CASSLSGSGNTIYF
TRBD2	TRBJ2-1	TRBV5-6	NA	TGTGCCAGCAGTCGTGGTTGGAGGGAGGGCCCCTACAATGAGCAGTTCTTC	CASSRGWREGPYNEQFF
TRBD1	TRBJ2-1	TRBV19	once	TGTGCCAGTAGTACGGGGACCGGGACAGGGGATGAGCAGTTCTTC	CASSTGTGTGDEQFF
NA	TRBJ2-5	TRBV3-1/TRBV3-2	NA	TGTGCCAGCAGCCAAGGCAGGGGGGCACAAGAGACCCAGTACTTC	CASSQGRGAQETQYF
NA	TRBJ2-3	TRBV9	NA	TGTGCCAGCAGCCTAGGGGGGAGGACTCGGTCTGATACGCAGTATTTT	CASSLGGRTRSDTQYF
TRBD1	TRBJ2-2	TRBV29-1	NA	TGCAGCGTTTACGGGACAGGGTCGGGTGGGGAGCTGTTTTTT	CSVYGTGSGGELFF
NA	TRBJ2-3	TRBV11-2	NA	TGTGCCAGCAGCTTATCTAGCGCTAGCACAGATACGCAGTATTTT	CASSLSSASTDTQYF
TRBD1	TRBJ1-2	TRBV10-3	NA	TGTGCCATCAGTGAGGAACCAGGACAGGGGCAAGGCTACACCTTC	CAISEEPGQGQGYTF
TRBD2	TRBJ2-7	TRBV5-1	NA	TGCGCCAGCAGCCTGACTAGCAATGGATACGAGCAGTACTTC	CASSLTSNGYEQYF
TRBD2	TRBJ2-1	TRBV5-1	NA	TGCGCCAGCAGCTTGAGAGTAGCGGGAGGCCAGGAGGGTTGGTTCTTC	CASSLRVAGGQEGWFF
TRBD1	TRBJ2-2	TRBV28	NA	TGTGCCAGCAACTTAGGACAGGGGGCGACCGGGGAGCTGTTTTTT	CASNLGQGATGELFF
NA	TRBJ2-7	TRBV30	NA	TGTGCCTGGAGTGTTGGGCTCAGCGAGCAGTACTTC	CAWSVGLSEQYF
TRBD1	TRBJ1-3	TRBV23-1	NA	TGCGCCAGCAGTCAATCGCCGGACAGGTCTTTGAAGAGAACCGGAAACACCATATATTTT	CASSQSPDRSLKRTGNTIYF
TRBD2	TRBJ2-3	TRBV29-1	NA	TGCAGCGTTCTTTTGGCGGGAGGGCCGGGAGATACGCAGTATTTT	CSVLLAGGPGDTQYF
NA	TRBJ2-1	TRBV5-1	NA	TGCGCCAGCAGCTTGGACACAGGGCCGGGTGAGCAGTTCTTC	CASSLDTGPGEQFF
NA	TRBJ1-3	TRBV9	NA	TGTGCCAGCAGCGTAGCAGGGGTCGGAAACACCATATATTTT	CASSVAGVGNTIYF
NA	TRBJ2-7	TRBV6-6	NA	TGTGCCAGCACACGAGACTACACTCCACCCTACGAGCAGTACTTC	CASTRDYTPPYEQYF
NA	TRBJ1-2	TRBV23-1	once	TGCGCCAGCCACAGGGCGGGCTATGGCTACACCTTC	CASHRAGYGYTF
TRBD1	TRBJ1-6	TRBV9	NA	TGTGCCAGCAGCGTAGAGGACAGGGGGAATTCACCCCTCCACTTT	CASSVEDRGNSPLHF
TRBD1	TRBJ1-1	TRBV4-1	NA	TGCGCCAGCAGCCAGGACAGGGGGTCCCAAAACACTGAAGCTTTCTTT	CASSQDRGSQNTEAFF
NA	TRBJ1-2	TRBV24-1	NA	TGTGCCACCAGTGATCTGCAGGGAAACTATGGCTACACCTTC	CATSDLQGNYGYTF
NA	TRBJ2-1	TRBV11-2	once	TGTGCCAGCAGCTTAGGAACAGGTTACAATGAGCAGTTCTTC	CASSLGTGYNEQFF
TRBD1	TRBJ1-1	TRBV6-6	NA	TGTGCCAGCAGTAGATTAAGAGACAGGGGAAGTATTGGAGGAGCTTTCTTT	CASSRLRDRGSIGGAFF
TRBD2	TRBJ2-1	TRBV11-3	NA	TGTGCCAGCAGCTTTCGGACGTCGGGGGGGCAGTTCTTC	CASSFRTSGGQFF
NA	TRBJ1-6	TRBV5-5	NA	TGTGCCAGCACCCCCTCCGGGGGAACGGGTAATTCACCCCTCCACTTT	CASTPSGGTGNSPLHF
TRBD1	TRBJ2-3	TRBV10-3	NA	TGTGCCATCAGTGAAGACAGGGGATACACAGATACGCAGTATTTT	CAISEDRGYTDTQYF
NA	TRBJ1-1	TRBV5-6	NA	TGTGCCAGCAGCGGGGCGGTCGGCACTGAAGCTTTCTTT	CASSGAVGTEAFF
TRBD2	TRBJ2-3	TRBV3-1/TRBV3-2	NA	TGTGCCAGCAGCCAAGGATTACTAGCGGGACCCGATACGCAGTATTTT	CASSQGLLAGPDTQYF
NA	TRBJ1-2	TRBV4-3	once	TGCGCCAGCAGCCACAGCATATGGGCTAAGCTCGACTATGGCTACACCTTC	CASSHSIWAKLDYGYTF
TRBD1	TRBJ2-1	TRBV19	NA	TGTGCCAGTAGTATTTCGGCGGGACAGGGGGCAGACAATGAGCAGTTCTTC	CASSISAGQGADNEQFF
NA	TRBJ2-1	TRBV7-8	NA	TGTGCCAGCAGCTTATCTACCGGCGGTTTATTAAGCTCCTACAATGAGCAGTTCTTC	CASSLSTGGLLSSYNEQFF
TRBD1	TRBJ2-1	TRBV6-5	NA	TGTGCCAGCACCTTAAGCAGGGGGAATGAGCAGTTCTTC	CASTLSRGNEQFF
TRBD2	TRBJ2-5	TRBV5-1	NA	TGCGCCAGCAGCTTGGTGGGACTAGCGGGGGTATTCCAAGAGACCCAGTACTTC	CASSLVGLAGVFQETQYF
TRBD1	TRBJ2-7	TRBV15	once	TGTGCCACCAGCAGAGATCAAGGGGACAGATCCTACGAGCAGTACTTC	CATSRDQGDRSYEQYF
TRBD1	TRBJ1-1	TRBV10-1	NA	TGCGCCAGCAAAAAGGGTGGTGACGGACAGGGAGGCGCTGAAGCTTTCTTT	CASKKGGDGQGGAEAFF
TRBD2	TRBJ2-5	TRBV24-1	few	TGTGCCACCAGTCAACGCGGGAGGCGCCAAGAGACCCAGTACTTC	CATSQRGRRQETQYF
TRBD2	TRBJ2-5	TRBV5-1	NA	TGCGCCAGCAGCTTGGCCCTGGGTCCGGGGGGGGAGACCCAGTACTTC	CASSLALGPGGETQYF
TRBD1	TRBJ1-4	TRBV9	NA	TGTGCCAGCAGCTACCGGGACAGGGGAGGAACTAATGAAAAACTGTTTTTT	CASSYRDRGGTNEKLFF
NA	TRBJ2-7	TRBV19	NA	TGTGCCAGTAGCAATGGGGTTACGGGATACGAGCAGTACTTC	CASSNGVTGYEQYF
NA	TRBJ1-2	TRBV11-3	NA	TGTGCCAGCAGCTTACGACCGGGGGGATACTATGGCTACACCTTC	CASSLRPGGYYGYTF
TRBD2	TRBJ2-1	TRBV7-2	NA	TGTGCCAGCAGCTATACTAGCGGTTCTTACAATGAGCAGTTCTTC	CASSYTSGSYNEQFF
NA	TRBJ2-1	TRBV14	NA	TGTGCCAGCAGGTCCACCCCAGGGTTCGGCTACAATGAGCAGTTCTTC	CASRSTPGFGYNEQFF
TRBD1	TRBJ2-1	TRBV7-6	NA	TGTGCCAGCAGCTTCGGACAGGGGGTCAATGAGCAGTTCTTC	CASSFGQGVNEQFF
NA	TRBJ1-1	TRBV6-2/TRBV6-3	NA	TGTGCCAGCAGTTACCGTGGCATGAACACTGAAGCTTTCTTT	CASSYRGMNTEAFF
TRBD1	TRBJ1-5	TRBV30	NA	TGTGCCTGGGCCGGGACAGGGGTCAATCAGCCCCAGCATTTT	CAWAGTGVNQPQHF
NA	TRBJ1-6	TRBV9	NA	TGTGCCAGCAGCGCGGCTGGGGGAGTGGCGGGGAATTCACCCCTCCACTTT	CASSAAGGVAGNSPLHF
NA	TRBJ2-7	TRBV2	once	TGTGCCAGCAGTGAACTGTCAGACGAGCAGTACTTC	CASSELSDEQYF
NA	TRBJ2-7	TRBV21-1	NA	TGTGCCAGCAGCAAAAGTAAGGTCCGGGACGAGCAGTACTTC	CASSKSKVRDEQYF
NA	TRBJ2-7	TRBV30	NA	TGTGCCTGGAGTGCAGACTACGAGCAGTACTTC	CAWSADYEQYF
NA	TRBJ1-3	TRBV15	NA	TGTGCCACCAGCAGAGATACGGGTATCGGAAACACCATATATTTT	CATSRDTGIGNTIYF
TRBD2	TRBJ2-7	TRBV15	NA	TGTGCCACCAGCAGAGGGACTAGCGCCGAGCAGTACTTC	CATSRGTSAEQYF
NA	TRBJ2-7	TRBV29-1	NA	TGCAGCGTTGAAGTAATGGGGCTCTACGAGCAGTACTTC	CSVEVMGLYEQYF